These 15 T cell receptor beta chains came from one sample sequenced in a study of early T cells in non-severe SARS-CoV-2 infection. TCRdb independently ran MiXCR on the 5' RACE reads; one entry per CDR3 protein. The repertoire holds approximately 42,000 distinct CDR3 sequences, with over 5% as singletons. The material sequenced was whole blood. These receptors all stem from an adult who was a healthcare worker with PCR-confirmed SARS-CoV-2 infection or an uninfected control (not recorded which).

The sample holds many counts of this clonotype. The chain uses TRBV12-3 or TRBV12-4 and TRBJ2-7; 7 bases are shared with TRBD1. The J segment lost 2 bases and the V segment lost 4 bases, leaving 14 bases of the junction unmatched. This CDR3 contains 17 residues. CDR3 residues: CASSSVPLVDRPYEQYF. CDR3 sequence (DNA): TGTGCCAGCAGTTCGGTGCCTTTGGTGGACAGGCCCTACGAGCAGTACTTC.

This sequence joins TRBV7-9 and TRBJ2-4; maybe TRBD1 (6 bases). V was clipped by 5 bases and J by 0 bases, with 11 bases between them. This CDR3 spans 15 amino acids. Germline V gene lookup returns CDR1 SEHNR and CDR2 FQNEAQ (reference sequence). Here the CDR3 reads CASSQGKEAKNIQYF. The CDR3 DNA reads TGTGCCAGCAGCCAGGGGAAGGAAGCCAAAAACATTCAGTACTTC.

This clonotype was picked up many times. This chain uses TRBV20-1 with TRBJ2-7; D not certain. Trimming removed 3 bases from V and 4 bases from J, with 10 bases in between. Per the germline V gene, CDR1 is DFQATT and CDR2 is SNEGSKA (reference sequence). The length of the CDR3 is 12 residues. CDR3 sequence reads: CSASRPGYEQYF. In nucleotides, the CDR3 is TGCAGTGCTAGCCGGCCGGGTTACGAGCAGTACTTC.

This clonotype was recorded at least ten times. The chain joins TRBV7-9 to TRBJ2-7; unclear D gene. This CDR3 is built from 12 residues. The germline V gene encodes CDR1 SEHNR and CDR2 FQNEAQ (reference sequence). V lost 2 bases and J lost 5, with 7 bases in between. DNA of the CDR3: TGTGCCAGCAGCTTAAGGGTCCACGAGCAGTACTTC. The encoded protein is CASSLRVHEQYF. Full variable domain (missing parts from reference TRBV7-9 and TRBJ2-7): DTGVSQNPRHKITKRGQNVTFRCDPISEHNRLYWYRQTLGQGPEFLTYFQNEAQLEKSRLLSDRFSAERPKGSFSTLEIQRTEQGDSAMYLCASSLRVHEQYFGPGTRLTVT.

As regards this clonotype: This may be a read error: a much more frequent sequence differs by one nucleotide. The chain uses TRBV4-1 and TRBJ1-1; a weak D match, TRBD1 (5 bases). The CDR3 extends over 16 amino acids. Germline V lookup: CDR1 MGHRA, CDR2 YSYEKL. The CDR3 DNA is TGCGCCAACAGCCAACGGGGGACGCCGGATACCACTGAAGCTTTCTTT. This translates into CANSQRGTPDTTEAFF.

This rearrangement joins TRBV29-1 to TRBJ2-7; D uncertain. In germline, CDR1 is SQVTM, CDR2 ANQGSEA. Trimming left V 5 bases short and J 7 bases short, with 12 bases between. The CDR3 is made up of 11 amino acids. This CDR3 reads CSVRYSWEQYF. CDR3 DNA sequence: TGCAGCGTTCGGTACTCCTGGGAGCAGTACTTC.

The table lists this clonotype with many counts. This chain connects TRBV11-2 to TRBJ2-5; a possible D gene is TRBD2 (7 bases). Germline V gives CDR1 SGHAT, CDR2 FQNNGV. The CDR3 contains 17 residues. The V gene lost 5 bases and the J gene lost 4 bases, with 23 bases spanning the gap. CDR3 sequence: CASSLTSIGGPGETQYF. The CDR3 DNA follows: TGTGCCAGCAGCCTAACCTCGATCGGGGGGCCGGGAGAGACCCAGTACTTC.

V is TRBV30 and J is TRBJ2-7; D is possibly TRBD2 (6 bases). The V and J ends lost 3 bases and 1 base respectively, with 10 bases between them. Germline V gene sequence: CDR1 GTSNPN, CDR2 SVGIG (reference sequence). The CDR3 length is 13 residues. CDR3 DNA: TGTGCCTGGAGAGGGCGGGGTTCCTACGAGCAGTACTTC. Translating gives CAWRGRGSYEQYF.

This clonotype has only a few counts. V gene TRBV19 combines with J gene TRBJ1-6; D not resolved. This CDR3 comprises 14 residues. From germline, CDR1 is LNHDA and CDR2 SQIVND (reference sequence). V was pared by 4 bases and J by 7 bases, with 11 bases between. In DNA, the CDR3 is TGTGCCAGTAGTACGAGCGGCCCCAATTCACCCCTCCACTTT. It is translated as CASSTSGPNSPLHF.

J is TRBJ2-7 and V is TRBV10-3, with TRBD1 identical over 7 bases. V shed 1 base and J 6 bases; nucleotides not matched to a gene: 12. Germline values: CDR1 ENHRY, CDR2 SYGVKD. There are 16 residues in the CDR3. CDR3 bases: TGTGCCATCAGTGAGTTCGCTAGTGCGACAGGGAGCGAGCAGTACTTC. Its translation: CAISEFASATGSEQYF.

The chain uses TRBV20-1 and TRBJ2-7; possibly TRBD2 for D (5 bases). Trimming took off 0 bases at V and 3 bases at J, with 9 bases between the two ends. This CDR3 is 13 amino acids long. Germline assignment: CDR1 DFQATT and CDR2 SNEGSKA (reference sequence). As DNA, the CDR3 is TGCAGTGCTAGAGATCTGAGGGTCTACGAGCAGTACTTC. Its translation: CSARDLRVYEQYF.

This clonotype came up many times. The chain employs TRBV3-1 and TRBJ2-7; D possibly corresponds to TRBD2 (6 bases). This CDR3 is 14 amino acids long. CDR1 is LGHDT and CDR2 is YNNKEL in the germline V gene (reference sequence). V was clipped by 6 bases and J by 0 bases, with 12 bases between them. The CDR3 loop reads CASRPMGGSYEQYF. The CDR3 region has the DNA TGTGCCAGCAGGCCCATGGGGGGCTCCTACGAGCAGTACTTC.

This clonotype was counted at least ten times. V is TRBV5-1 and J is TRBJ1-2; D gene unclear. The CDR3 consists of 13 residues. V lost 0 bases to trimming and J lost 5 bases, with 8 bases between them. Germline V gives CDR1 SGHRS, CDR2 YFSETQ. The CDR3 protein is CASSLGQDYGYTF. In nucleotides, the CDR3 is TGCGCCAGCAGCTTGGGCCAGGATTATGGCTACACCTTC.

This clonotype has at least ten counts. The chain joins TRBV11-2 to TRBJ2-1, with TRBD2 identical over 11 bases. The CDR3 has 15 amino acids. Per germline, CDR1 SGHAT and CDR2 FQNNGV. Germline trimming cut 4 bases from V and 4 bases from J; bases unmatched to any gene: 3. The CDR3 sequence: CASSSRLAGYNEQFF. CDR3 in DNA: TGTGCCAGCAGCTCAAGACTAGCGGGATACAATGAGCAGTTCTTC. Full variable domain (missing parts from reference TRBV11-2 and TRBJ2-1): EAGVAQSPRYKIIEKRQSVAFWCNPISGHATLYWYQQILGQGPKLLIQFQNNGVVDDSQLPKDRFSAERLKGVDSTLKIQPAKLEDSAVYLCASSSRLAGYNEQFFGPGTRLTVL.

This clonotype was detected ten times or more. V gene TRBV13 combines with J gene TRBJ2-1; D not resolved. The CDR3 is made up of 11 amino acids. CDR1 is PRHDT and CDR2 is FYEKMQ in the germline V gene (reference sequence). V lost 4 bases, J lost 7 bases, and 5 bases lay in between. The CDR3 spells CASSSGNEQFF. CDR3 nucleotides: TGTGCCAGCAGCTCAGGAAATGAGCAGTTCTTC.